Below, 2 T cell receptor beta chains from the same sample are listed, as sequenced in a study of long-term antiretroviral therapy in people with HIV (dated by TCRdb to between 2021 and 2023). The immunoSEQ hsTCRB v3.0 assay was used at survey level resolution to sequence the TRB variable region. As stored in TCRdb, this immuneACCESS dataset retains in-frame rearrangements with V and J assigned. A fraction of the clones does not appear; measured against another copy, unresolved V genes explain less than half of the discrepancy, and the remainder lacks a known reason. A total of more than 15,000 clones appear in this sample, roughly four fifths of them only once. The top ten clonotypes cover roughly 9% of the sample. The sequenced sample was unsorted PBMCs, obtained 0.3 years after starting antiretroviral therapy. The source is a man younger than 35 with HIV.

The chain employs TRBV27 and TRBJ2-5, with D possibly matching TRBD2 (5 bases). In germline, CDR1 is MNHEY, CDR2 SMNVEV (reference sequence). Trimming cost V 2 bases and J 4 bases, with 23 bases left between them. This CDR3 has 18 residues. CDR3 DNA sequence: TGTGCCAGCAGTTTAGGCCCCCCCGAGGGTAGGCAAGCAGAGACCCAGTACTTC. It is translated as CASSLGPPEGRQAETQYF.

V is TRBV20-1 and J is TRBJ1-2; D ambiguous. This CDR3 spans 11 amino acids. V was trimmed by 5 bases and J by 8 bases, leaving 12 bases between them. The germline V gene encodes CDR1 DFQATT and CDR2 SNEGSKA (reference sequence). As DNA, the CDR3 is TGCAGTGCTTCCCGACTCCACGGCTACACCTTC. It codes for CSASRLHGYTF.